A single sample gave rise to the 8 T cell receptor beta chains below, sequenced in a study of brain T cells in children with intractable seizures. Some clones are missing from TCRdb's copy, which holds only in-frame ones; the method was immunoSEQ multiplex PCR. The sample records approximately 44,000 clones, around 90% being singletons. This sample comprised peripheral blood, obtained at surgery. The receptors derive from a girl aged 2 to 10 with tuberous sclerosis and intractable seizures.

The V and J genes are TRBV5-1 and TRBJ1-4, with 11 positions matching TRBD1. Germline V gives CDR1 SGHRS, CDR2 YFSETQ. V shed 5 bases and J 5 bases; nucleotides not matched to a gene: 5. This CDR3 comprises 15 residues. CDR3 DNA: TGCGCCAGCAGAAACGGACAGGGGGCAAATGAAAAACTGTTTTTT. This encodes CASRNGQGANEKLFF.

The CDR3, as DNA: TGTGCCAGCAGCCGAGGACAGGGGAATTACTATGGCTACACCTTC. Translating it yields CASSRGQGNYYGYTF. The chain uses TRBV5-6 and TRBJ1-2; TRBD1 matches 9 bases. Germline CDR1 is SGHDT and CDR2 is YYEEEE. This CDR3 is built from 15 residues. J gave up 3 bases and V 4 bases, and 7 bases lay outside the gene matches. The whole variable domain, remainder taken from reference TRBV5-6 and TRBJ1-2, is DAGVTQSPTHLIKTRGQQVTLRCSPKSGHDTVSWYQQALGQGPQFIFQYYEEEERQRGNFPDRFSGHQFPNYSSELNVNALLLGDSALYLCASSRGQGNYYGYTFGSGTRLTVV.

The chain couples TRBV6-6 to TRBJ2-2; D possibly corresponds to TRBD1 (5 bases). Trimming cost V 5 bases and J 4 bases, with 20 bases left between them. Germline CDR1 MNHNY, CDR2 SVGAGI (reference sequence). The length of the CDR3 is 17 residues. CDR3 sequence reads: CASSRTLGRPLTGELFF. CDR3 bases: TGTGCCAGCAGTCGCACCCTGGGGCGTCCACTCACCGGGGAGCTGTTTTTT.

CDR3 amino acids: CASRRRGARLDEQFF. CDR3 coding DNA: TGTGCCAGCCGGAGACGGGGGGCCAGATTGGATGAGCAGTTCTTC. The chain recombines TRBV27 with TRBJ2-1, with D perhaps matching TRBD2 (7 bases). This CDR3 contains 15 residues. The V end was cut by 8 bases, the J end by 8 bases, with 22 bases between. Germline CDR1 is MNHEY and CDR2 is SMNVEV (reference sequence).

The chain joins TRBV21-1 to TRBJ1-6. TRBV21-1 is a recognized pseudogene. CDR3 length: 14 residues. The CDR3 region has the DNA TGTGCCAGCTCCGGGAGGAGCTCGAATTCACCCCTCCACTTT. This sequence encodes CASSGRSSNSPLHF.

This chain connects TRBV11-3 to TRBJ2-5; 10 bases align to TRBD1. This CDR3 contains 15 residues. Looked up from germline, CDR1 is SGHNT and CDR2 is YENEEA. V shed 4 bases, J shed 4 bases, and the junction held 6 bases outside the gene matches. In DNA form, the CDR3 reads TGTGCCAGCAGCTCCTCCGGGACAGGGGTAGAGACCCAGTACTTC. Its translation: CASSSSGTGVETQYF.

The chain combines TRBV7-9 with TRBJ2-2, with 7 bases identical to TRBD1. This CDR3 region has 15 residues. Germline V gives CDR1 SEHNR, CDR2 FQNEAQ (reference sequence). With V trimmed by 5 bases and J by 2 bases, 5 bases remained unmatched. The CDR3 DNA reads TGTGCCAGCAGCCTACGGGACAGTAACACCGGGGAGCTGTTTTTT. Residues: CASSLRDSNTGELFF.

The chain employs TRBV5-1 and TRBJ2-5; TRBD2 matches at 10 bases. Germline CDR1 SGHRS, CDR2 YFSETQ. This CDR3 has 20 amino acids. V lost 2 bases and J lost 7; bases outside the gene matches: 23. CDR3: CASSFSSRRIAGGPGGTQYF. CDR3 DNA: TGCGCCAGCAGCTTTTCCAGTCGGCGAATAGCGGGGGGTCCTGGTGGGACCCAGTACTTC. The variable domain in full, completed from reference TRBV5-1 and TRBJ2-5, reads KAGVTQTPRYLIKTRGQQVTLSCSPISGHRSVSWYQQTPGQGLQFLFEYFSETQRNKGNFPGRFSGRQFSNSRSEMNVSTLELGDSALYLCASSFSSRRIAGGPGGTQYFGPGTRLLVL.